This T cell receptor (beta chain) was identified in a study of blood T cell repertoires in COVID-19. Overall study context: Researchers got acute and convalescent COVID-19 samples from the United States, Italy and Spain. In each case, the material was cDNA or gDNA derived from T cells, B-cell-depleted T cells, or PBMCs.

Between the trimmed V and J ends, which lost 4 bases and 4 bases, there was a span of 11 bases. Germline V lookup: CDR1 SGHDT, CDR2 YYEEEE. This CDR3 is built from 14 residues. Only a few counts were recorded for this clone. Original handling: Reference gene primer amplification gave estimated nucleated cell counts. Measured with immunoSEQ multiplex PCR; TCRdb has only the in-frame clones, and not every one. V and J calls and clone size are copied from that table; D and trimming were computed from the DNA. The data contain hundreds of thousands of clones, around 85% of them singletons. V usage is TRBV5-6 and J usage is TRBJ1-4; no clear D gene. The sequence was collected from a woman younger than 30 with acute or convalescent COVID-19. Sequenced material: peripheral blood. The CDR3 loop reads CASSPPGLNEKLFF. The CDR3, as DNA: TGTGCCAGCAGCCCACCGGGTCTTAATGAAAAACTGTTTTTT.